The T cell receptor beta chain under discussion was sequenced for a study of T-cell reconstitution after alpha-beta-depleted transplantation in children. For TCRbeta, the library was prepared with unique molecular identifiers. TCRdb reprocessed the PCR reads with MiXCR, giving one entry per CDR3 protein. Of a few hundred thousand distinct CDR3 sequences detected, 15% to 20% appear once; the ten largest clones hold 3.3%. This clonotype was counted ten times or more. Specimen: PBMCs from the stem cell graft donor, collected from the stem cell graft. The TCR sequence derives from a human donor who donated a stem cell graft to a child with acute lymphoblastic leukemia.

The CDR3 nucleotides are TGTGCCAGCAGCCAAGACGAGGGAGTGGAGACCCAGTACTTC. This translates into CASSQDEGVETQYF. The chain employs TRBV3-1 and TRBJ2-5; TRBD2 might be the D (5 bases). Trimming removed 0 bases at V and 5 bases at J, with 10 bases between. In germline, CDR1 is LGHDT, CDR2 YNNKEL (reference sequence). This CDR3 has 14 amino acids.